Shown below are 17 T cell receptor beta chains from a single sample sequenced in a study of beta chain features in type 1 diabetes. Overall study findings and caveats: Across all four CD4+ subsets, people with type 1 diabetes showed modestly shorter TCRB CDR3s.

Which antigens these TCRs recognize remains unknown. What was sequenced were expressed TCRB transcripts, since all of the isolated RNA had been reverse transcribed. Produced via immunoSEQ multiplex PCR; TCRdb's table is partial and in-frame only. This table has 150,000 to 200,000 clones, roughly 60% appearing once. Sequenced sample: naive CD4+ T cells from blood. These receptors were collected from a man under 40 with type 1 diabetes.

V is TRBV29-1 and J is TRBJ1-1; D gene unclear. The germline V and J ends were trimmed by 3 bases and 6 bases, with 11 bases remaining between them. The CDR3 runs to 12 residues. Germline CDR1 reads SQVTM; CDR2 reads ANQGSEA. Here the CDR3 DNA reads TGCAGCGTTGAGTGCCGTGCTGCTGAAGCTTTCTTT. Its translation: CSVECRAAEAFF.

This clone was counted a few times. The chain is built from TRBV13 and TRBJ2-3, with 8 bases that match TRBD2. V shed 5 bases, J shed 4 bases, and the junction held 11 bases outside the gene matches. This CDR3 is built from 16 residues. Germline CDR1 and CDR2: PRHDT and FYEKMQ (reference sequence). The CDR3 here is CASSGRFTGGADTQYF. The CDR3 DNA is TGTGCCAGCAGCGGGCGATTTACGGGAGGGGCAGATACGCAGTATTTT.

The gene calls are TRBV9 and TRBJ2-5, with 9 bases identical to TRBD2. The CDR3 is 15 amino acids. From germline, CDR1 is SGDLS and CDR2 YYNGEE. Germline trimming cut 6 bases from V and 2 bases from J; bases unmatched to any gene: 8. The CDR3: CASTLASGEQETQYF. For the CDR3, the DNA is TGTGCCAGCACCTTGGCTAGCGGGGAACAAGAGACCCAGTACTTC. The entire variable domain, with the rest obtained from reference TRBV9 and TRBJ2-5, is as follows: DSGVTQTPKHLITATGQRVTLRCSPRSGDLSVYWYQQSLDQGLQFLIQYYNGEERAKGNILERFSAQQFPDLHSELNLSSLELGDSALYFCASTLASGEQETQYFGPGTRLLVL.

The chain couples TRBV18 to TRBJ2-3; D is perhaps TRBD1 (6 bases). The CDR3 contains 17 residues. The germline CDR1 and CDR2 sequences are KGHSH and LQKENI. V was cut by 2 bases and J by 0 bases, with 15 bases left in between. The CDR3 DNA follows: TGTGCCAGCTCACCATTGCTGATGGGGGCTAGCACAGATACGCAGTATTTT. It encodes CASSPLLMGASTDTQYF.

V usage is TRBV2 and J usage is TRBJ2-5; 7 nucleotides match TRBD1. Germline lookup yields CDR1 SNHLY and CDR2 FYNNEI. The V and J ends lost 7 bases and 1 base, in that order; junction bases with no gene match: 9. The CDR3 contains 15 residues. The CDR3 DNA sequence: TGTGCCAGCACCCAAACAGGGGCCCTCCAAGAGACCCAGTACTTC. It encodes CASTQTGALQETQYF.

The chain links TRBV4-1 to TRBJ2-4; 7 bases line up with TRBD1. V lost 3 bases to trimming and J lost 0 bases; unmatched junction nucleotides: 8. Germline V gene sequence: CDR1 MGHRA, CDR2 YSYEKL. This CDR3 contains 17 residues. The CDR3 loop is CASSQPGTAEAKNIQYF. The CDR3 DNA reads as TGCGCCAGCAGCCAGCCAGGGACAGCTGAAGCCAAAAACATTCAGTACTTC.

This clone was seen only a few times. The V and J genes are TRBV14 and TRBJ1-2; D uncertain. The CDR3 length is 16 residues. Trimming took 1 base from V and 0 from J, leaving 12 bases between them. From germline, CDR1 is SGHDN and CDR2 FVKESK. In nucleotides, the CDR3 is TGTGCCAGCAGCCAAGTAAGGCGGGGAGCTAACTATGGCTACACCTTC. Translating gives CASSQVRRGANYGYTF.

In nucleotides, the CDR3 is TGTGCCAGCACCCTCAAGGGCCCCTACGAGCAGTACTTC. Residues: CASTLKGPYEQYF. This chain connects TRBV7-9 to TRBJ2-7, with D unclear. This CDR3 has 13 amino acids. The V end lost 7 bases, the J end lost 2 bases, and 12 bases lay between the germline ends. The V gene's germline CDR1 is SEHNR and CDR2 FQNEAQ (reference sequence).

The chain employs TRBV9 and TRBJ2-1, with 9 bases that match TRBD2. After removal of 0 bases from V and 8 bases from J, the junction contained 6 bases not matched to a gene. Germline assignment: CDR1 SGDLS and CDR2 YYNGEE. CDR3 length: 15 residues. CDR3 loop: CASSVVAGGPDEQFF. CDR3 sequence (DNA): TGTGCCAGCAGCGTAGTTGCGGGGGGGCCCGATGAGCAGTTCTTC.

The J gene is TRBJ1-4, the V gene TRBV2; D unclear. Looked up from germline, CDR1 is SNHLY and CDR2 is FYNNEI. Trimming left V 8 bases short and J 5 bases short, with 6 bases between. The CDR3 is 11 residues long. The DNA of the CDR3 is TGTGCCAGCGAGGAGAATGAAAAACTGTTTTTT. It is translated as CASEENEKLFF.

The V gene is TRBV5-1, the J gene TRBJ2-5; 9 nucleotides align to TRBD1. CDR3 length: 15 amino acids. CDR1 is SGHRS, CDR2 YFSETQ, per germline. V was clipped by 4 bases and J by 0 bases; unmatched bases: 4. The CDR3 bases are TGCGCCAGCAGCCCTCGGGACAGGGACCAAGAGACCCAGTACTTC. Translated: CASSPRDRDQETQYF.

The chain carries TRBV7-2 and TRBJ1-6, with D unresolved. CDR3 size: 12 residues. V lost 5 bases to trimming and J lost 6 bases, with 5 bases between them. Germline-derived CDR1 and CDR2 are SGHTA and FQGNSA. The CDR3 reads CASSRINSPLHF. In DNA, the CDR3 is TGTGCCAGCAGCCGGATTAATTCACCCCTCCACTTT.

CDR3 DNA: TGTGCCAGCAGCTTGTTTCGGGGCGGGCTCTACGAGCAGTACTTC. Translating gives CASSLFRGGLYEQYF. The rearrangement uses TRBV7-9 and TRBJ2-7, with D possibly being TRBD1 or TRBD2 (5 bases each). This CDR3 spans 15 amino acids. The germline CDR1 and CDR2 sequences are SEHNR and FQNEAQ (reference sequence). Trimming shortened V by 3 bases and J by 3 bases, and 15 bases separated the two germline ends.

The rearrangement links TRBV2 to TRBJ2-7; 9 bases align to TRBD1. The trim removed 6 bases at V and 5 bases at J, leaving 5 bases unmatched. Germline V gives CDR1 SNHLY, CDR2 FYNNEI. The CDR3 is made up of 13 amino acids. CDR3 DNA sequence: TGTGCCAGCAGCGGGGACAGGGTTGACGAGCAGTACTTC. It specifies CASSGDRVDEQYF.

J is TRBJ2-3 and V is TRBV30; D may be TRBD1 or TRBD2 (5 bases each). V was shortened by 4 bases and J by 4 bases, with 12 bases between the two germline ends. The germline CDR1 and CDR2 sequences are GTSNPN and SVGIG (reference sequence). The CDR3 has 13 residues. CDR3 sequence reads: CAWTGQGPDTQYF. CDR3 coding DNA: TGTGCCTGGACGGGTCAGGGACCAGATACGCAGTATTTT.

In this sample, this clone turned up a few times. The CDR3 sequence is CSVVIRGLSGNTIYF. DNA for the CDR3: TGCAGCGTGGTCATCAGGGGGCTCTCTGGAAACACCATATATTTT. This chain uses TRBV29-1 with TRBJ1-3; 8 bases are a match to TRBD1. CDR3 size: 15 residues. After removal of 6 bases from V and 0 bases from J, the junction contained 7 bases not matched to a gene. CDR1 is SQVTM and CDR2 is ANQGSEA in the germline V gene.

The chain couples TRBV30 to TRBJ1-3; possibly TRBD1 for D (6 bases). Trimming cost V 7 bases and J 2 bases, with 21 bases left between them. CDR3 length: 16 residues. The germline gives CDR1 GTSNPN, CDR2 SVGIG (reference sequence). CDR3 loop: CASGNPTGHPGNTIYF. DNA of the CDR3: TGTGCCTCGGGGAACCCGACGGGACATCCTGGAAACACCATATATTTT.